The clone carrying this TCR beta chain has at least ten counts. Its specificity is unknown. The germline V gene has CDR1 SGHDT and CDR2 YYEEEE. The CDR3 has 13 residues. V was shortened by 9 bases and J by 1 base, with 13 bases between the two germline ends. This entry comes from a study of T cells in Graves' hyperthyroidism and ophthalmopathy. General study findings and limits: The model's output predicted ophthalmopathy at a median of 6.5 months prior to onset.

Authors of the study amplified TCR beta CDR3 regions from RNA transcripts. A first-round RT-PCR of the TCR CDR3 used the HTBI primer set. Each CDR3 protein is one row after TCRdb ran MiXCR on the multiplex PCR reads. The sample comprises about 400,000 distinct CDR3 sequences, less than 20% of which are singletons, and around a quarter rests with the top ten. Uncontrolled infection, other autoimmune disease, pregnancy or lactation barred patients from enrollment. The diagnostic basis comprised clinical symptoms, serum thyroxine and TRAb, thyroid ultrasound and orbital computed tomography. The sequenced material came from blood. The chain recombines TRBV5-6 with TRBJ2-5; maybe TRBD2 (6 bases). The receptor was derived from a young woman with Graves' hyperthyroidism that later progressed to Graves' ophthalmopathy. Written as DNA, the CDR3 is TGTGCCACTCGTCCGGGACTCCAAGAGACCCAGTACTTC. Encoded protein: CATRPGLQETQYF.